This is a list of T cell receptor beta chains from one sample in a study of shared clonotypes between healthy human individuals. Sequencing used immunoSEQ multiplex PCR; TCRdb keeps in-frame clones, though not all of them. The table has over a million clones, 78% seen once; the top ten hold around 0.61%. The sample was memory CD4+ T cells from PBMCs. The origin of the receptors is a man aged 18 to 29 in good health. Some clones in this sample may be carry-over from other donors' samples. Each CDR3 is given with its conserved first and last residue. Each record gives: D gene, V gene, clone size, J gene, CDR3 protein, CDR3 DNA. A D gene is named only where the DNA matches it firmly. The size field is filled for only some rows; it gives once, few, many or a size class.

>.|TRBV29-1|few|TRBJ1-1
CSVQGFNTEAFF
TGCAGCGTTCAGGGCTTTAACACTGAAGCTTTCTTT
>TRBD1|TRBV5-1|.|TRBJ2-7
CASSLLGDRSSYEQYF
TGCGCCAGCAGCTTGCTTGGGGACAGGAGCTCCTACGAGCAGTACTTC
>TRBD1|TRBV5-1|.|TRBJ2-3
CANSHGDRGTDTQYF
TGCGCCAACAGCCACGGGGACAGGGGCACAGATACGCAGTATTTT
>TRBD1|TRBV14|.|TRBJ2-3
CASSLLRDSTQYF
TGTGCCAGCAGCCTGTTACGGGACAGCACGCAGTATTTT
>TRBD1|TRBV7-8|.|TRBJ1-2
CASSSKGQGPSGYTF
TGTGCCAGCAGCTCAAAGGGACAGGGGCCTTCCGGCTACACCTTC
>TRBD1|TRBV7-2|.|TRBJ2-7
CASSGTDRVSYEQCF
TGTGCCAGCAGCGGAACCGACAGGGTCTCCTACGAGCAGTGCTTC
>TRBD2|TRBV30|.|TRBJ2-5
CAWSVGGGETQYF
TGTGCCTGGAGTGTAGGCGGGGGGGAGACCCAGTACTTC
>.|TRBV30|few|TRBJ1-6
CAWSRGEVNSPLHF
TGTGCCTGGAGCCGAGGGGAGGTCAATTCACCCCTCCACTTT
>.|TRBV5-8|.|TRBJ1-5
CASSLTPGGNSNQPQHF
TGTGCCAGCAGCTTAACCCCGGGGGGAAATAGCAATCAGCCCCAGCATTTT
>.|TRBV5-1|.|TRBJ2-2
CASSLSAGANTGELFF
TGCGCCAGCAGCTTGAGTGCAGGGGCGAACACCGGGGAGCTGTTTTTT
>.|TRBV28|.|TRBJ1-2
CASTGFSYGYTF
TGTGCCAGTACAGGGTTCAGCTATGGCTACACCTTC
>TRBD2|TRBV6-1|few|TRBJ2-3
CASSDPSTSGRRTDTQYF
TGTGCCAGCAGTGATCCCTCGACTAGCGGGAGACGGACAGATACGCAGTATTTT
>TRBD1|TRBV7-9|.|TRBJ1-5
CASSPPTGGNQPQHF
TGTGCCAGCAGCCCACCGACAGGGGGAAATCAGCCCCAGCATTTT
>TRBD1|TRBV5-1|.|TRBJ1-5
CASSRGQGSNQPQHF
TGCGCCAGCAGCCGGGGACAGGGGAGCAATCAGCCCCAGCATTTT
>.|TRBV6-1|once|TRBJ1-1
CASRTPVTEAFF
TGTGCCAGCAGGACCCCCGTCACTGAAGCTTTCTTT
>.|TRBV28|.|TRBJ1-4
CASSLGGQSEKLFF
TGTGCCAGCAGTTTAGGTGGGCAGAGTGAAAAACTGTTTTTT
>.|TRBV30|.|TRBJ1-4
CAMTQVVHEKLFF
TGTGCCATGACACAAGTGGTGCATGAAAAACTGTTTTTT
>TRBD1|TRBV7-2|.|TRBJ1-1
CASSLSGTGFLEAFF
TGTGCCAGCAGCTTGTCCGGGACAGGGTTTTTGGAGGCTTTCTTT
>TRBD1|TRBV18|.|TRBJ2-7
CASSPGTGAFLEQYF
TGTGCCAGCTCACCAGGGACAGGGGCCTTTCTCGAGCAGTACTTC
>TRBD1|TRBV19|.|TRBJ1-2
CASSRDRTNGYTF
TGTGCCAGTAGTCGGGACAGGACTAATGGCTACACCTTC
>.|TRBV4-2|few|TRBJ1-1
CASSQDRLQTEAFF
TGTGCCAGCAGCCAAGATAGATTGCAGACTGAAGCTTTCTTT
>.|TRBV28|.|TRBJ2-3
CASILGGSTDTQYF
TGTGCCAGCATCTTGGGGGGCAGCACAGATACGCAGTATTTT
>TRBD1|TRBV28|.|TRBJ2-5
CASSPLRDSKETQYF
TGTGCCAGCAGTCCCCTTCGGGACAGTAAGGAGACCCAGTACTTC
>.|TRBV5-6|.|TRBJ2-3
CASSLTRRADTQYF
TGTGCCAGCAGCTTGACTAGGCGCGCAGATACGCAGTATTTT
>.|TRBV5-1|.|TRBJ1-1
CASSEGSHEAFF
TGCGCCAGCAGCGAAGGGTCCCACGAAGCTTTCTTT
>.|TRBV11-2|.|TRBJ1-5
CASSLNLDQPQHF
TGTGCCAGCAGCTTGAACCTTGATCAGCCCCAGCATTTT
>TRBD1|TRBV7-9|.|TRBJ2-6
CASSWDRSYGANVLTF
TGTGCCAGCAGCTGGGACAGGTCCTATGGGGCCAACGTCCTGACTTTC
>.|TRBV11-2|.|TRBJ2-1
CASSLTGTYNEQFF
TGTGCCAGCAGCTTAACGGGAACCTACAATGAGCAGTTCTTC
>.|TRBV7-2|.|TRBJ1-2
CASSLTREGYGYTF
TGTGCCAGCAGCTTGACGAGAGAGGGCTATGGCTACACCTTC
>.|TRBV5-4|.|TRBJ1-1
CASSLIDGGHTEAFF
TGTGCCAGCAGCTTAATCGATGGAGGGCACACTGAAGCTTTCTTT
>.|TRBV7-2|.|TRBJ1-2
CASSLGAWQGGGGYTF
TGTGCCAGCAGCTTAGGGGCATGGCAGGGCGGGGGAGGCTACACCTTC
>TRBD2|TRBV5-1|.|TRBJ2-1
CASKIAGGAYNEQFF
TGCGCCAGCAAAATAGCGGGAGGGGCCTACAATGAGCAGTTCTTC
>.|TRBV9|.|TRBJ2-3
CASSIIAGSTDTQYF
TGTGCCAGCAGCATAATAGCCGGAAGCACAGATACGCAGTATTTT
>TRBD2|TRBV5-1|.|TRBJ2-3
CASGSGIDTQYF
TGCGCCAGCGGTAGCGGGATTGATACGCAGTATTTT
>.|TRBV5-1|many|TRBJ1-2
CASGDIYGYTF
TGCGCCAGCGGAGACATCTATGGCTACACCTTC
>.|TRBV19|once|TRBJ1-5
CASSIGTQQPQHF
TGTGCCAGTAGTATCGGGACCCAGCAGCCCCAGCATTTT
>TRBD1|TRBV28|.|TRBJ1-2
CASSSPSGGEDYGYTF
TGTGCCAGCAGTTCCCCTTCAGGGGGCGAAGACTATGGCTACACCTTC
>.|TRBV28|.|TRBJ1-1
CASSLLGGSAFF
TGTGCCAGCAGTTTATTGGGGGGATCAGCTTTCTTT
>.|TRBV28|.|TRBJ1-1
CASSKHLGGGMNTEAFF
TGTGCCAGCAGTAAACACCTTGGGGGAGGGATGAACACTGAAGCTTTCTTT
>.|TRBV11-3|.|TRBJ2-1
CASSWGGGSHNEQFF
TGTGCCAGCAGTTGGGGAGGAGGGTCCCACAATGAGCAGTTCTTC
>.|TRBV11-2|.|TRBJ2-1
CASSQLGSTSYNEQFF
TGTGCCAGCAGCCAACTTGGTAGTACGTCCTACAATGAGCAGTTCTTC
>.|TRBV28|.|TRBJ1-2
CASSLAQALYGYTF
TGTGCCAGCAGTTTGGCACAGGCGCTCTATGGCTACACCTTC
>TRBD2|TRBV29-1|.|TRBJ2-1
CSVASGRGYNEQFF
TGCAGCGTTGCAAGCGGGAGAGGGTACAATGAGCAGTTCTTC